These 10 T cell receptor beta chains originate from one sample sequenced in a study of neurological immune-mediated disorders. TCRdb redid the calling of the 5' RACE reads with MiXCR, one entry per CDR3 protein. The sample yields about 43,000 distinct CDR3 sequences, about 13% seen once. The specimen sequenced was PBMCs. These TCRs come from a female donor in good health.

This clonotype came up many times. V is TRBV5-1 and J is TRBJ1-2, with no clear D. The germline V gene encodes CDR1 SGHRS and CDR2 YFSETQ. The CDR3 sequence is 14 residues long. Trimming took 4 bases from V and 0 from J, leaving 10 bases between them. The DNA for the CDR3 is TGCGCCAGCAGCCCGCCGGGAGCTAACTATGGCTACACCTTC. This gives the protein CASSPPGANYGYTF.

Note on this clonotype: This could be a read error, since a much larger clone is one nucleotide away. The missing conserved phenylalanine or tryptophan at the end of this CDR3 makes a read error likely. The chain combines TRBV12-3 or TRBV12-4 with TRBJ2-6, with 9 bases identical to TRBD1. J gave up 0 bases and V 3 bases, and 3 bases lay outside the gene matches. CDR3 length: 17 residues. This CDR3 reads CASSLGTGNSGANVLTL. The CDR3 coding sequence is TGTGCCAGCAGTTTGGGGACAGGGAACTCTGGGGCCAACGTCCTGACTTTA.

This clonotype was recorded many times. The V and J genes are TRBV28 and TRBJ1-2; D is unclear. Trimming left V 10 bases short and J 4 bases short, with 19 bases between. The length of the CDR3 is 14 residues. Germline lookup yields CDR1 MDHEN and CDR2 SYDVKM. CDR3 loop: CANSLSKISYGYTF. The CDR3 DNA reads as TGTGCCAACAGCCTTTCGAAGATTAGCTATGGCTACACCTTC.

Ten or more counts support this clonotype. The rearrangement joins TRBV29-1 to TRBJ2-5, with D maybe TRBD2 (5 bases). This CDR3 is built from 15 residues. V was clipped by 8 bases and J by 7 bases, with 26 bases between them. Germline V lookup: CDR1 SQVTM, CDR2 ANQGSEA. The CDR3 region is CSSQDGEGRWGTQYF. The CDR3 coding sequence is TGCAGCTCTCAGGACGGAGAGGGCCGATGGGGGACCCAGTACTTC.

This clonotype occurred many times. The chain carries TRBV7-9 and TRBJ2-1, with TRBD2 identical over 7 bases. The germline V gene has CDR1 SEHNR and CDR2 FQNEAQ (reference sequence). J gave up 10 bases and V 4 bases, and 16 bases lay outside the gene matches. The CDR3 is made up of 16 amino acids. CDR3 amino acids: CASSSPAVSGRGEQFF. CDR3 in DNA: TGTGCCAGCAGCTCCCCGGCGGTTAGCGGGCGTGGGGAGCAGTTCTTC.

This clonotype has ten or more counts. The chain recombines TRBV20-1 with TRBJ2-3; a possible D gene is TRBD1 (6 bases). The CDR3 covers 12 residues. The V end lost 7 bases, the J end lost 5 bases, and 13 bases lay between the germline ends. Germline V gives CDR1 DFQATT, CDR2 SNEGSKA (reference sequence). Here the CDR3 reads CSVRQGIDTQYF. As DNA, the CDR3 is TGCAGTGTAAGGCAGGGGATAGATACGCAGTATTTT.

V and J are TRBV6-5 and TRBJ2-3; D remains unclear. The CDR3 is made up of 14 amino acids. Per germline, CDR1 MNHEY and CDR2 SVGAGI. Deletions cut 9 bases from V and 1 base from J, with 14 bases between. The CDR3 DNA reads TGTGCCAGTACTGTTTGGTATGGCACAGATACGCAGTATTTT. It encodes CASTVWYGTDTQYF.

This clonotype has ten or more counts. The chain is built from TRBV3-1 and TRBJ2-1; D is possibly TRBD1 (5 bases). In germline, CDR1 is LGHDT, CDR2 YNNKEL (reference sequence). The CDR3 consists of 16 residues. V gave up 0 bases and J gave up 4 bases, with 13 bases separating them. The CDR3 nucleotides read TGTGCCAGCAGCCAAGATCAGGGTTTTGGGTACAATGAGCAGTTCTTC. Translated: CASSQDQGFGYNEQFF.

This clonotype occurred many times. V and J are TRBV6-5 and TRBJ1-1; D gene ambiguous. Deletions cut 4 bases from V and 1 base from J, with 4 bases between. The length of the CDR3 is 12 residues. CDR1 is MNHEY, CDR2 SVGAGI, per germline. Here the CDR3 reads CASSFRNTEAFF. As DNA, the CDR3 is TGTGCCAGCAGTTTCCGGAACACTGAAGCTTTCTTT.

This clonotype was observed at least ten times. The CDR3 region is CASHGGPSSYNEQFF. The CDR3 nucleotides are TGTGCCAGTCATGGCGGGCCTAGCTCCTACAATGAGCAGTTCTTC. This chain links TRBV2 with TRBJ2-1, with D possibly TRBD2 on 5 matching bases. Between the trimmed V and J ends, which lost 9 bases and 0 bases, there was a span of 15 bases. CDR1 is SNHLY and CDR2 is FYNNEI in the germline V gene. The CDR3 covers 15 residues.